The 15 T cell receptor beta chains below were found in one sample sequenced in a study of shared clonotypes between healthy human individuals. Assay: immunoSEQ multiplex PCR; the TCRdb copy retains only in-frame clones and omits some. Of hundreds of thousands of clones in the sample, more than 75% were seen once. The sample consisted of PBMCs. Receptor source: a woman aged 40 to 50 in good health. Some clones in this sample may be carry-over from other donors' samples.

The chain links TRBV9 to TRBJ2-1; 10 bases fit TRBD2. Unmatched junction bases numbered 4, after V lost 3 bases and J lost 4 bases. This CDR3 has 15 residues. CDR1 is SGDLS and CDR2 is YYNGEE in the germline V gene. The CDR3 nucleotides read TGTGCCAGCAGCGATGGACTAGCGGAGTACAATGAGCAGTTCTTC. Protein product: CASSDGLAEYNEQFF.

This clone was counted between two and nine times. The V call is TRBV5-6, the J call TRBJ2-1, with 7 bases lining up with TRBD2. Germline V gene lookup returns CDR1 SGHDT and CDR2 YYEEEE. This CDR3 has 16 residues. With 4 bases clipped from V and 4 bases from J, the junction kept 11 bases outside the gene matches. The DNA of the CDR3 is TGTGCCAGCAGCCCGACGTGGAGCGGGGCTTACAATGAGCAGTTCTTC. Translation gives CASSPTWSGAYNEQFF. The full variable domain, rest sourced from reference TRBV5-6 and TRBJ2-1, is DAGVTQSPTHLIKTRGQQVTLRCSPKSGHDTVSWYQQALGQGPQFIFQYYEEEERQRGNFPDRFSGHQFPNYSSELNVNALLLGDSALYLCASSPTWSGAYNEQFFGPGTRLTVL.

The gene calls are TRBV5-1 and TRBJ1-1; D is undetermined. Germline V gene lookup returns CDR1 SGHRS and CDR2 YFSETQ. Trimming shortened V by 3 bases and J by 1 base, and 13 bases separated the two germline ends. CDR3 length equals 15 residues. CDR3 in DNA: TGCGCCAGCAGCTCCGGTGGCCTCAGGAACACTGAAGCTTTCTTT. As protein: CASSSGGLRNTEAFF.

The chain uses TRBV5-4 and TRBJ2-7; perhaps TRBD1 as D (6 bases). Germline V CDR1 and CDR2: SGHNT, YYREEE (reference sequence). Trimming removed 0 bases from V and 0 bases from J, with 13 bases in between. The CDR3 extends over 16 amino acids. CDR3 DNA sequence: TGTGCCAGCAGCTTGGCAGGGGAAAAGAGCTCCTACGAGCAGTACTTC. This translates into CASSLAGEKSSYEQYF.

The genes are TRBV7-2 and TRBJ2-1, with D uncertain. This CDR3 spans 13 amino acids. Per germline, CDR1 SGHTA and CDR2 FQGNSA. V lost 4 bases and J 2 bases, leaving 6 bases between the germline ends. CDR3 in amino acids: CASSSPPYNEQFF. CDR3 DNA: TGTGCCAGCAGCTCACCCCCCTACAATGAGCAGTTCTTC.

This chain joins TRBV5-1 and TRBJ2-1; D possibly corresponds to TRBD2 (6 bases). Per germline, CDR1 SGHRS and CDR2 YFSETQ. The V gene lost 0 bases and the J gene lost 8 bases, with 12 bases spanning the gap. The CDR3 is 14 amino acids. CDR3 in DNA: TGCGCCAGCAGCTTGGGACTAGATGTGGATGAGCAGTTCTTC. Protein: CASSLGLDVDEQFF.

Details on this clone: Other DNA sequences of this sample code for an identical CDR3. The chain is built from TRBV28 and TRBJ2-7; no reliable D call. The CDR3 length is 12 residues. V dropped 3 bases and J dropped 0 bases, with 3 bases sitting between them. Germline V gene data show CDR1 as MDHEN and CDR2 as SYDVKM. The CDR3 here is CASSLSSYEQYF. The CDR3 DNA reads TGTGCCAGCAGTTTGAGCTCCTACGAGCAGTACTTC.

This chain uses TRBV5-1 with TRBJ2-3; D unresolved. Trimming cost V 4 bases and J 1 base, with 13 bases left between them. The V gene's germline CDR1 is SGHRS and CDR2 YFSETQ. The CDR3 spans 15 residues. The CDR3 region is CASSQRDGGTDTQYF. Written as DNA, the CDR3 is TGCGCCAGCAGCCAAAGGGATGGCGGCACAGATACGCAGTATTTT.

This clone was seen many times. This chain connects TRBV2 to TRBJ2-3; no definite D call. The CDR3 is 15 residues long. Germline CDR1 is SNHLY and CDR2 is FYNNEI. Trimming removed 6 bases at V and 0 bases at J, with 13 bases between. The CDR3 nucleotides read TGTGCCAGCAGAACCGGACGGTCTAGCACAGATACGCAGTATTTT. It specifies CASRTGRSSTDTQYF.

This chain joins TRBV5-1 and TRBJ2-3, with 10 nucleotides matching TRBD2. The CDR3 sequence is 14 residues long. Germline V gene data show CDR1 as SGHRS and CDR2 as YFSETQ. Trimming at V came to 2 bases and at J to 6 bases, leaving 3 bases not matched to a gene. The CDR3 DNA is TGCGCCAGCAGCTTAGAAGCGGGAGGGGATACGCAGTATTTT. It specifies CASSLEAGGDTQYF.

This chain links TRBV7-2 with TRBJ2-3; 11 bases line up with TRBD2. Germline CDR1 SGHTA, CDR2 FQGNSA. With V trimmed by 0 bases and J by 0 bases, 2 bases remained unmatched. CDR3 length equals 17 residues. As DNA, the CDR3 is TGTGCCAGCAGCTTAGCTAGCGGGAGGGGGAGCACAGATACGCAGTATTTT. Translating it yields CASSLASGRGSTDTQYF.

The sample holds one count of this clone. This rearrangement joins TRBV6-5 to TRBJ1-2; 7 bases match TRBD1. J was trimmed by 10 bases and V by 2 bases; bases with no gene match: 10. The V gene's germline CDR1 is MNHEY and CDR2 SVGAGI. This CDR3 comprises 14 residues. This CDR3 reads CASSYIPGQLSYTF. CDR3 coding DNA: TGTGCCAGCAGTTACATACCGGGACAGCTTTCCTACACCTTC.

DNA of the CDR3: TGTGCCAGCCGTCGCCAGAATAGCAATCAGCCCCAGCATTTT. It codes for CASRRQNSNQPQHF. The chain carries TRBV28 and TRBJ1-5; no clear D. Germline V gives CDR1 MDHEN, CDR2 SYDVKM. This CDR3 has 14 residues. Between the trimmed V and J ends, which lost 8 bases and 0 bases, there was a span of 11 bases.

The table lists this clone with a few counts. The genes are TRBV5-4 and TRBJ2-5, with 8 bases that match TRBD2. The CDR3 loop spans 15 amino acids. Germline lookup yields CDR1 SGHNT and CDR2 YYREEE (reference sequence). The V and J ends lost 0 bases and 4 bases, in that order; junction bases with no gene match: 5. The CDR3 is CASSLASGSSETQYF. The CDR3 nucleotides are TGTGCCAGCAGCTTGGCCAGCGGGAGTTCAGAGACCCAGTACTTC.

CDR3: CASSFGAGGTNTGELFF. As DNA, the CDR3 is TGCGCCAGCAGCTTCGGAGCGGGAGGCACTAACACCGGGGAGCTGTTTTTT. The chain recombines TRBV5-1 with TRBJ2-2; TRBD2 matches 9 bases. V shed 2 bases and J 2 bases; nucleotides not matched to a gene: 7. Germline V gene lookup returns CDR1 SGHRS and CDR2 YFSETQ. The CDR3 is 17 residues long.